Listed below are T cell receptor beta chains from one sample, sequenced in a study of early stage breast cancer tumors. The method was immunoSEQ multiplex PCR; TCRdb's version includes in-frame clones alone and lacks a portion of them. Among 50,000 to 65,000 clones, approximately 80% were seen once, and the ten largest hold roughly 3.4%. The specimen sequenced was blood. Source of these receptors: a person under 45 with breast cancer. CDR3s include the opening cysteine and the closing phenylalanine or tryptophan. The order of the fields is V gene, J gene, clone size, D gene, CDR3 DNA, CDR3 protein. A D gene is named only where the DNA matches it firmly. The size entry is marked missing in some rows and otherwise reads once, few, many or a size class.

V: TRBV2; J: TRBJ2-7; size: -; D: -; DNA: TGTGCCAGCAGTGTGGGGGGCCCGGGGCAGTACTTC; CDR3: CASSVGGPGQYF
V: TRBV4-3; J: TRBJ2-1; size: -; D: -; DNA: TGCGCCAGCAGCCAAGATCAATGGGGAGGCTCCTACAATGAGCAGTTCTTC; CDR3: CASSQDQWGGSYNEQFF
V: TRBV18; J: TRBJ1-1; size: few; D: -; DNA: TGTGCCAGCTCACCATTATCGTTGAACACTGAAGCTTTCTTT; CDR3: CASSPLSLNTEAFF
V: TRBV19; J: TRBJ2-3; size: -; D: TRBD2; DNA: TGTGCCAGTAGTATAGTCGGGAGGAGCACAGATACGCAGTATTTT; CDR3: CASSIVGRSTDTQYF
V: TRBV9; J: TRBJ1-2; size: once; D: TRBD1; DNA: TGTGCCAGCAGCCAAGGGGGGCGACAGGGGGCTGGAGGGTTCTATGGCTACACCTTC; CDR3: CASSQGGRQGAGGFYGYTF
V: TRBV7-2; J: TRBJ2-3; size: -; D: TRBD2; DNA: TGTGCCAGCAGCTTAGTACTAGCGGGAGATACGCAGTATTTT; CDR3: CASSLVLAGDTQYF
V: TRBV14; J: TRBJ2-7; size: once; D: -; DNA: TGTGCCAGCAGCCCCCTAGAAGGGCTTCCCTACGAGCAGTACTTC; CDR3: CASSPLEGLPYEQYF
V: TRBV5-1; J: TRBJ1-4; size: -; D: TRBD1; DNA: TGCGCCAGCAGCTACGGGACAGGGGGGGATGAAAAACTGTTTTTT; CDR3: CASSYGTGGDEKLFF
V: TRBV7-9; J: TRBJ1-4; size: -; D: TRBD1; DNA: TGTGCCAGCAGCTACGGACAGGGGGCCGAAAATGAAAAACTGTTTTTT; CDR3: CASSYGQGAENEKLFF
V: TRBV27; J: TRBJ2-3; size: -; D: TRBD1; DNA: TGTGCCAGCAGTTTCCAAGGCAGGGGGACGGATACGCAGTATTTT; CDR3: CASSFQGRGTDTQYF
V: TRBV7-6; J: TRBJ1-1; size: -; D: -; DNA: TGTGCCAGCAGCTTAGCAGGGAGGAGTAACACTGAAGCTTTCTTT; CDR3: CASSLAGRSNTEAFF
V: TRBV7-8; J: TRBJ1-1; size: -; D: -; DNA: TGTGCCAGCAGCTTACTTGTCAGGGTCGGGATGAACACTGAAGCTTTCTTT; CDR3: CASSLLVRVGMNTEAFF
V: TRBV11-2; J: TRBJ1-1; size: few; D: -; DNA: TGTGCCAGCAGCTTAGTCAGAGACACTGAAGCTTTCTTT; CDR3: CASSLVRDTEAFF
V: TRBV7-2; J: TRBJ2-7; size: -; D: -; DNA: TGTGCCAGCAGCTTCCTCCCCCCGTTGAACGAGCAGTACTTC; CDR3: CASSFLPPLNEQYF
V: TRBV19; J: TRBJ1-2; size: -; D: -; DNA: TGTGCCAGTAGTAACGGGCAGGGCACCTATGGCTACACCTTC; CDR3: CASSNGQGTYGYTF
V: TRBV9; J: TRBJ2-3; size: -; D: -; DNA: TGTGCCAGCAGCGTCGGGGAGGACTATGAGGGGGTCACAGATACGCAGTATTTT; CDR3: CASSVGEDYEGVTDTQYF
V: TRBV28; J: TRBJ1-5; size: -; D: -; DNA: TGTGCCAGCAGTTCCTGGGGGCCGGGCAATCAGCCCCAGCATTTT; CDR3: CASSSWGPGNQPQHF
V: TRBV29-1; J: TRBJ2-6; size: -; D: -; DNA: TGCAGCGTCCGACAGGGACTCTCTGGGGCCAACGTCCTGACTTTC; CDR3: CSVRQGLSGANVLTF
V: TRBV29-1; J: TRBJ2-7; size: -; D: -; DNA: TGCAGCGTTGGACCTACGTTTACCGAGCAGTACTTC; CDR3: CSVGPTFTEQYF
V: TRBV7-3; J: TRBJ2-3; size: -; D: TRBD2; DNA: TGTGCCAGCAGCCCAACTAGCGGGAGGGCAGATACGCAGTATTTT; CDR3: CASSPTSGRADTQYF
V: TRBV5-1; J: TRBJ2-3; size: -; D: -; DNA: TGCGCCAGCAGCTTGGGGGACACCACCACAGATACGCAGTATTTT; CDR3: CASSLGDTTTDTQYF
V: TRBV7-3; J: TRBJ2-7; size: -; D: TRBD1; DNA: TGTGCCAGCAGCTTAACTGGGACAGGGTCATCCTACGAGCAGTACTTC; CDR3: CASSLTGTGSSYEQYF
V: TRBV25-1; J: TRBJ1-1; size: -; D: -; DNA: TGTGCCAGCAGTGAATGGGGGTCTGGTAAGACTGAAGCTTTCTTT; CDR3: CASSEWGSGKTEAFF
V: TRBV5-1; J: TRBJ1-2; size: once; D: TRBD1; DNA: TGCGCCAGCAGCTTTGGGGACAGTCGAGCCCTCGCACTTACTGGCTACACCTTC; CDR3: CASSFGDSRALALTGYTF
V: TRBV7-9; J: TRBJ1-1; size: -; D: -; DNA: TGTGCCAGCAGCTGGGACACGAACACTGAAGCTTTCTTT; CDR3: CASSWDTNTEAFF
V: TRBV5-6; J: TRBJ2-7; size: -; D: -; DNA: TGTGCCAGCGCCTTGACGTTCGCGGGGACCTACGAGCAGTACTTC; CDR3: CASALTFAGTYEQYF
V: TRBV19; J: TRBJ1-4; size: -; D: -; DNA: TGTGCCAGTCAAACGGGGCCAGCAAGTTATGGACTGTTTTTT; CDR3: CASQTGPASYGLFF
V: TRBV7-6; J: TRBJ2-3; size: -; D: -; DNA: TGTGCCAGCAGCTATCTTGGGGGGAGTACAGATACGCAGTATTTT; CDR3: CASSYLGGSTDTQYF
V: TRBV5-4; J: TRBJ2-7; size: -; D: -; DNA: TGTGCCAGCAGCTTGGACGACTACGAGCAGTACTTC; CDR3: CASSLDDYEQYF
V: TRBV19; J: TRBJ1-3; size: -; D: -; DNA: TGTGCCAGTAGTATCGGATGGTACTCTGGAAACACCATATATTTT; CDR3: CASSIGWYSGNTIYF
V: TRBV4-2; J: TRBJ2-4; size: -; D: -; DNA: TGTGCCAGCAGCCCCAGTAGAAGTGAGGGAAACATTCAGTACTTC; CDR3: CASSPSRSEGNIQYF
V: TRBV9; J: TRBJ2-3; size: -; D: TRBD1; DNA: TGTGCCAGCAGCGTAGGTATTGGGACAGGGAGGACAGATACGCAGTATTTT; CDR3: CASSVGIGTGRTDTQYF
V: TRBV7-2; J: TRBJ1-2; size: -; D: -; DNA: TGTGCCAGCAGCTTAGACAATAACTATGGCTACACCTTC; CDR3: CASSLDNNYGYTF
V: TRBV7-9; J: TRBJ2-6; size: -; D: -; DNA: TGTGCCAGCAGCTTAATAGGCTCTGGGGCCAACGTCCTGACTTTC; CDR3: CASSLIGSGANVLTF
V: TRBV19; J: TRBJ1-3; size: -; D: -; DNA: TGTGCCAGTAGTGAGGACTCAGAGGGAAACACCATATATTTT; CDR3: CASSEDSEGNTIYF
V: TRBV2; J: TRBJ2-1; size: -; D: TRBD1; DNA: TGTGCCAGCAACGACCGGGCACAGGGGCTCAATGAGCAGTTCTTC; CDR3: CASNDRAQGLNEQFF
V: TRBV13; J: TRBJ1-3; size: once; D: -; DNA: TGTGCCAGCAGCTTGGGGGGGAGCAGGGGCTCTGGAAACACCATATATTTT; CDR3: CASSLGGSRGSGNTIYF
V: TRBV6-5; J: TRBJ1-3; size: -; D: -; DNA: TGTGCCAGCAAACGGGGCCTTTCTGGAAACACCATATATTTT; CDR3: CASKRGLSGNTIYF
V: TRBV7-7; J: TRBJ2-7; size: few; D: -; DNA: TGTGCCAGCAGCTTGGGTGAGATGGGCTACGAGCAGTACTTC; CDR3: CASSLGEMGYEQYF
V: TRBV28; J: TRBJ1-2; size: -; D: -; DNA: TGTGCCAGCAGTTCCACCGGAGGGCGCGCATATAACTATGGCTACACCTTC; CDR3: CASSSTGGRAYNYGYTF
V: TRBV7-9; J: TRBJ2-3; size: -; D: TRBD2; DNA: TGTGCCAGCAGCTTAGCGCGGGGGTCCGCAGATACGCAGTATTTT; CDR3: CASSLARGSADTQYF
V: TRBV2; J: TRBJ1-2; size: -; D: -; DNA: TGTGCCAGCAGGAAGGAACACGCCTATGGCTACACCTTC; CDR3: CASRKEHAYGYTF
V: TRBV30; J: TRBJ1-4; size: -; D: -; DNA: TGTGCCTGGACGAGGGGGGGGGACGGAAAACTGTTTTTT; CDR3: CAWTRGGDGKLFF
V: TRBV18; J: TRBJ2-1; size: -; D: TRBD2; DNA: TGTGCCAGCTCCCCGACTAGCGGAGAGCAGTTCTTC; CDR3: CASSPTSGEQFF
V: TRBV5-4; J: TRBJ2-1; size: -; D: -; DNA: TGTGCCAGCAGCTTCGGTCGGACCTCCGGGCAGTTCTTC; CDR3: CASSFGRTSGQFF
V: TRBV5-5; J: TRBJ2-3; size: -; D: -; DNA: TGTGCCAGCAGCTTCGGGCTATCCACTAGCACAGATACGCAGTATTTT; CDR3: CASSFGLSTSTDTQYF
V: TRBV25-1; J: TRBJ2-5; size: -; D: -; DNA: TGTGCCAGCAGTGTTTCGGGAGTCATCCAAGAGACCCAGTACTTC; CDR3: CASSVSGVIQETQYF
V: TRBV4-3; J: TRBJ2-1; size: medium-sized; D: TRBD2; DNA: TGCGCCAGCAGCCAAATAGCGGGAGGGGGGGCTGAGCAGTTCTTC; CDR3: CASSQIAGGGAEQFF
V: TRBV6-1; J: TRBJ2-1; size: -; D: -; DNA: TGTGCCACCATCTCGGGCCTCCCCCCCAATGAGCAGTTCTTC; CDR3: CATISGLPPNEQFF
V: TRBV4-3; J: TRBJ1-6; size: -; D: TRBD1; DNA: TGCGCCAGCAGCCGGATACAGGGGGGAGGTTCACCCCTCCACTTT; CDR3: CASSRIQGGGSPLHF
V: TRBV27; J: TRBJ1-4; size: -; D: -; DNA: TGTGCCAGCACTCTCCCGGGGGGAGTAAGGACTAATGAAAAACTGTTTTTT; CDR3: CASTLPGGVRTNEKLFF
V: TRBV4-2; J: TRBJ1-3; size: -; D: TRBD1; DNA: TGTGCCAGCAGCCCGGACAGGCTAAACTCTGGAAACACCATATATTTT; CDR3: CASSPDRLNSGNTIYF
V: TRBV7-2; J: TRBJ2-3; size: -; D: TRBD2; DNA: TGTGCCAGCAGCTTTTTTTTATTAGCGGGAGGAGAAGACACAGATACGCAGTATTTT; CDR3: CASSFFLLAGGEDTDTQYF
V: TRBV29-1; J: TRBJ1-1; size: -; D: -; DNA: TGCAGCGTTGCCCCGGACAGAGAGAACACTGAAGCTTTCTTT; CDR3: CSVAPDRENTEAFF
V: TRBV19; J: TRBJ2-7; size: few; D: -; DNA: TGTGCCAGTAGTAAGAGGACTACCTCTTCATACGAGCAGTACTTC; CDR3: CASSKRTTSSYEQYF
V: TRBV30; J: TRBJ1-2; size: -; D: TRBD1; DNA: TGTGCCTGCTCGGCGACAGGGGAAGGCTACACCTTC; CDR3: CACSATGEGYTF
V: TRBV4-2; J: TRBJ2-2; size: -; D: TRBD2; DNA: TGTGCCAGCAGCCAAGATTCCCTAGCGGGAGCCGGGGAGCTGTTTTTT; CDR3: CASSQDSLAGAGELFF
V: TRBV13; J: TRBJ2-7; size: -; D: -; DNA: TGTGCCAGCAGCTTACGGGGATCCTACGAGCAGTACTTC; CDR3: CASSLRGSYEQYF
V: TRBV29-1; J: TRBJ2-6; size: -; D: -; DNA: TGCAGCGTTTCGGGGTTGCCACAACCTGGGGCCAACGTCCTGACTTTC; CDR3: CSVSGLPQPGANVLTF